This TCR beta chain emerged from a study of OX40 agonist ivuxolimab in advanced cancers. Study in general: The eligibility criteria allowed prior anti-PD-1, anti-PD-L1 or anti-CTLA-4 therapy, and around 40% had some. Notes on the study in general: Researchers report that CD8+ T cells had, on average, more expanded clones than CD4+. CD4+ and CD8+ T cells in blood underwent clonal expansion by week 6 at 0.1 to 3.0 mg/kg.

In the case of this clone: Antigen: not known.

Method: immunoSEQ multiplex PCR; TCRdb's copy keeps in-frame clones and lacks some. The sample shows approximately 72,000 clones, almost 90% of them seen only once. Germline lookup yields CDR1 MDHEN and CDR2 SYDVKM. The length of the CDR3 is 13 residues. V lost 6 bases and J lost 4; bases outside the gene matches: 3. This chain connects TRBV28 to TRBJ2-7, with TRBD1 matching 10 bases. The source was CD4+ or CD8+ T cells sorted from blood, collected in a trial of the OX40 agonist ivuxolimab. The receptor was isolated from an adult with an advanced solid tumor such as melanoma, head and neck, liver or kidney cancer. The CDR3: CASRGQGIYEQYF. CDR3 nucleotides: TGTGCCAGCAGGGGACAGGGGATTTACGAGCAGTACTTC.